This T cell receptor (beta chain) was recovered during a study of CD8 T cells in Susac syndrome. Study in general: Patients with Susac syndrome, at blood draw, were therapy-naive, on corticosteroids, or on intravenous immunoglobulin alone.

Study findings and constraints: By the study's own acknowledgment, its TCR sequencing and HLA analysis included relatively few individuals.

Germline values: CDR1 MNHEY, CDR2 SVGAGI. The V segment lost 2 bases and the J segment 6 bases; nucleotides outside the gene matches: 11. The CDR3 sequence is 16 residues long. FACS enriched CD8+ TEMRA cells, while bulk CD8+ and CD4+ were negatively isolated. Details on this clonotype: Its antigen is still unknown.

Reverse transcription of roughly 0.45 to 1 ug RNA was performed with random hexamers. Amplification of TCR beta CDR3 across 54 Vbeta and 13 Jbeta was performed with immunoSEQ multiplex PCR. TCRdb passed the immunoSEQ multiplex PCR reads through MiXCR, listing each CDR3 protein once. The data contain under 200,000 distinct CDR3 sequences, 90% to 96% of them singletons. This chain links TRBV6-5 with TRBJ1-2; TRBD1 matches at 8 bases. The clonotype originates from a human donor with Susac syndrome. The sequenced sample consisted of CD4+ T cells from PBMCs. The CDR3 sequence: CASSYRHGTGGNGYTF. In DNA, the CDR3 is TGTGCCAGCAGTTACCGGCATGGGACAGGTGGTAATGGCTACACCTTC.